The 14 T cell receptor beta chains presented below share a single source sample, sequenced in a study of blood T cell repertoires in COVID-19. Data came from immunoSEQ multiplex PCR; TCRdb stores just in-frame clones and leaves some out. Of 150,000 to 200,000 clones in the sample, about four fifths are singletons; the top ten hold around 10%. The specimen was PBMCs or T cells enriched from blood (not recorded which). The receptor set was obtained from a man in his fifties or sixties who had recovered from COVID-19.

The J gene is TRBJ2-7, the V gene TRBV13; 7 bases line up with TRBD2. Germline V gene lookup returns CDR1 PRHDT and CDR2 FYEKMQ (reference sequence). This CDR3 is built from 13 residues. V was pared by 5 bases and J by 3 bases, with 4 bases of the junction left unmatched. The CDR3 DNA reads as TGTGCCAGCAGCCCCGGACTAGGCTACGAGCAGTACTTC. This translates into CASSPGLGYEQYF.

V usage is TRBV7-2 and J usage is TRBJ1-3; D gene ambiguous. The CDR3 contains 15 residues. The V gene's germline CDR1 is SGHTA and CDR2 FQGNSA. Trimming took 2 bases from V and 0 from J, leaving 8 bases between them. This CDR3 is CASSLLGPSGNTIYF. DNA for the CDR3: TGTGCCAGCAGCTTACTAGGCCCCTCTGGAAACACCATATATTTT.

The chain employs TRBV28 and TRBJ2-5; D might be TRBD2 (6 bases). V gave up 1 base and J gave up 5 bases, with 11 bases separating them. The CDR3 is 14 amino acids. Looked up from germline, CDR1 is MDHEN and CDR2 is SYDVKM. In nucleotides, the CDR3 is TGTGCCAGCAGTTTATCAGGAGGGGCGGAGACCCAGTACTTC. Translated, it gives CASSLSGGAETQYF. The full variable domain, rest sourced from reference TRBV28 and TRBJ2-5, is DVKVTQSSRYLVKRTGEKVFLECVQDMDHENMFWYRQDPGLGLRLIYFSYDVKMKEKGDIPEGYSVSREKKERFSLILESASTNQTSMYLCASSLSGGAETQYFGPGTRLLVL.

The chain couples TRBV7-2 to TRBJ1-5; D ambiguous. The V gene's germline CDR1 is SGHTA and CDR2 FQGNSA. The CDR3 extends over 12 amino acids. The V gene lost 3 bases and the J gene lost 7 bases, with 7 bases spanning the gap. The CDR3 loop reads CASSFLRQPQHF. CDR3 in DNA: TGTGCCAGCAGCTTTTTGAGGCAGCCCCAGCATTTT. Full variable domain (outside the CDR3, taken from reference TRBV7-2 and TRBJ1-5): GAGVSQSPSNKVTEKGKDVELRCDPISGHTALYWYRQSLGQGLEFLIYFQGNSAPDKSGLPSDRFSAERTGGSVSTLTIQRTQQEDSAVYLCASSFLRQPQHFGDGTRLSIL.

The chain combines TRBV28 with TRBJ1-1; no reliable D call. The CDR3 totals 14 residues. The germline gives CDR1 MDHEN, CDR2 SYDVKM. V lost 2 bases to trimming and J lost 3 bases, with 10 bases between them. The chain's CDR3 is CASSLAGSDTEAFF. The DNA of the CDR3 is TGTGCCAGCAGTTTAGCCGGGTCGGACACTGAAGCTTTCTTT.

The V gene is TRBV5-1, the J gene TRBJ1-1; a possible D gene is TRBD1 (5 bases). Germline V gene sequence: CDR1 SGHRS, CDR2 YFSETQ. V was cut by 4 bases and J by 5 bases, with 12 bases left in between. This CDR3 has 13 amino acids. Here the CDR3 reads CASSLQGDTEAFF. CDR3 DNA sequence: TGCGCCAGCAGCCTGCAGGGTGATACTGAAGCTTTCTTT.

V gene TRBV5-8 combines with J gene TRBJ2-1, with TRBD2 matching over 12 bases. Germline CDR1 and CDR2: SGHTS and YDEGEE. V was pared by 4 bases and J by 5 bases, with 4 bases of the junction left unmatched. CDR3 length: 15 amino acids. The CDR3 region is CASSVGTSGHNEQFF. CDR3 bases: TGTGCCAGCAGCGTTGGGACTAGCGGGCACAATGAGCAGTTCTTC. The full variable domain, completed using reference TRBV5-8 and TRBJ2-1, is EAGVTQSPTHLIKTRGQQATLRCSPISGHTSVYWYQQALGLGLQFLLWYDEGEERNRGNFPPRFSGRQFPNYSSELNVNALELEDSALYLCASSVGTSGHNEQFFGPGTRLTVL.

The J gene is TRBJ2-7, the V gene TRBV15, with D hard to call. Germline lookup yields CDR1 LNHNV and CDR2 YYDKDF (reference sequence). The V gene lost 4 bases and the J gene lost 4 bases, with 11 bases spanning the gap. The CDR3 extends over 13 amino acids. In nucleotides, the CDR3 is TGTGCCACCAGCATTTCACACCTTTACGAGCAGTACTTC. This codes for CATSISHLYEQYF.

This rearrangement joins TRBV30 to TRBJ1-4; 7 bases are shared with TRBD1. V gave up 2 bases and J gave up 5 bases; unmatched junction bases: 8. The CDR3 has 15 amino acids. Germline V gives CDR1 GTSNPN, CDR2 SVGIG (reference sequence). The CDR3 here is CAWSSDRAGNEKLFF. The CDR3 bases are TGTGCCTGGAGTTCCGACAGGGCGGGAAATGAAAAACTGTTTTTT.

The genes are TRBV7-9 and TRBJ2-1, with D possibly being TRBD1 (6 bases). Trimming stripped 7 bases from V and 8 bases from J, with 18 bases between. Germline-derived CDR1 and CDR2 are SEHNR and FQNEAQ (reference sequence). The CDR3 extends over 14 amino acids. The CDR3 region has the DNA TGTGCCAGCATCCATCGTAAGGGGGTGGATGAGCAGTTCTTC. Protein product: CASIHRKGVDEQFF.

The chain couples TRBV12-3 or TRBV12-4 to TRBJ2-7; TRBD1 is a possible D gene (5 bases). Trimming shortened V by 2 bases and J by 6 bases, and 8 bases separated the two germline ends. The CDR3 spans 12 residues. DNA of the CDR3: TGTGCCAGCAGTTTATCAGGGATCGAGCAGTACTTC. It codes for CASSLSGIEQYF.

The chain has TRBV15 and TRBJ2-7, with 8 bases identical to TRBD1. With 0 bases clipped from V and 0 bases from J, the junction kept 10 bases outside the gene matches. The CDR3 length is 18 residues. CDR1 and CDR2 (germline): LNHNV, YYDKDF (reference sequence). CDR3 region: CATSRDESSDRGSYEQYF. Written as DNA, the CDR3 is TGTGCCACCAGCAGAGATGAGTCCAGTGACAGGGGCTCCTACGAGCAGTACTTC. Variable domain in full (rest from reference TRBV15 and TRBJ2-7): DAMVIQNPRYQVTQFGKPVTLSCSQTLNHNVMYWYQQKSSQAPKLLFHYYDKDFNNEADTPDNFQSRRPNTSFCFLDIRSPGLGDTAMYLCATSRDESSDRGSYEQYFGPGTRLTVT.

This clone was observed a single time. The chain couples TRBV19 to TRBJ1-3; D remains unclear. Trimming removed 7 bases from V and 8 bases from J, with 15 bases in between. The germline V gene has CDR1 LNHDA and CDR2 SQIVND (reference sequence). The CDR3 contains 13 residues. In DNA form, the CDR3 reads TGTGCCAGTACTCCTCCTGGGAGCGACACCATATATTTT. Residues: CASTPPGSDTIYF.

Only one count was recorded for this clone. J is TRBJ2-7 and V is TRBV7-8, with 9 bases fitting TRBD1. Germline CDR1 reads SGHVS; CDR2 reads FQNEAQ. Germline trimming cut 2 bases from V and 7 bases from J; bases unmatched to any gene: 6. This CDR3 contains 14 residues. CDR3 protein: CASSLRQGVAEQYF. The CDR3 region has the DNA TGTGCCAGCAGCTTACGACAGGGGGTCGCGGAGCAGTACTTC.